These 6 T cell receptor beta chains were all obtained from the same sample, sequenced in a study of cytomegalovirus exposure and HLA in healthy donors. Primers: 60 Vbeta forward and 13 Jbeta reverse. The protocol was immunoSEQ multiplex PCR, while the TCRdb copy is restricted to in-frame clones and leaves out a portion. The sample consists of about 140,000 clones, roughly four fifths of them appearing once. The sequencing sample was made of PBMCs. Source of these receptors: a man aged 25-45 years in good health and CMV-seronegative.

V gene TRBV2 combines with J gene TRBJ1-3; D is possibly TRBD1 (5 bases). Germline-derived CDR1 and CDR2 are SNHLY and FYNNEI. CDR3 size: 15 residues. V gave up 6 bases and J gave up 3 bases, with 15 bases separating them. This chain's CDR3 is CASSAQGLDGNTIYF. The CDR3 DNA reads TGTGCCAGCAGCGCTCAGGGATTAGATGGAAACACCATATATTTT.

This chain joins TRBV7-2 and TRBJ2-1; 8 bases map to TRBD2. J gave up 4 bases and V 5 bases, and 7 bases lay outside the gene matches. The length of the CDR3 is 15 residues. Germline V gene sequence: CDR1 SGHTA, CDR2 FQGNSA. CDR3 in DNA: TGTGCCAGCAGCGACCCTAGCGGGTCTTACAATGAGCAGTTCTTC. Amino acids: CASSDPSGSYNEQFF.

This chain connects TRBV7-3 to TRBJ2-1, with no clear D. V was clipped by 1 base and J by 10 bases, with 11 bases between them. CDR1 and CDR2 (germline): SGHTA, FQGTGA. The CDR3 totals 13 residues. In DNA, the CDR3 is TGTGCCAGCAGCTTAAATACAGCCAGCGAGCAGTTCTTC. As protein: CASSLNTASEQFF.

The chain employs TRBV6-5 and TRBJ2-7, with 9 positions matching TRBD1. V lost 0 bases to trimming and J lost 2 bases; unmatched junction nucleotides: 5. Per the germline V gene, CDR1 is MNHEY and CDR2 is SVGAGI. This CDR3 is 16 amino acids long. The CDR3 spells CASSYSDRGVTYEQYF. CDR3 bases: TGTGCCAGCAGTTACTCGGACAGGGGAGTCACCTACGAGCAGTACTTC.

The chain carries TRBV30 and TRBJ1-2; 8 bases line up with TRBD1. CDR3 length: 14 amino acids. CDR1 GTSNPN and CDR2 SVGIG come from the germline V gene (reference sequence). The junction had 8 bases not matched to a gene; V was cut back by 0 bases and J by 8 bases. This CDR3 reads CAWSVQGARGGYTF. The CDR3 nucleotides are TGTGCCTGGAGTGTGCAGGGGGCGAGGGGAGGCTACACCTTC.

CDR3 nucleotide sequence: TGTGCCAGCAGCTCCGGGACTAGCGGGAGTACCGCAGATACGCAGTATTTT. This encodes CASSSGTSGSTADTQYF. The chain joins TRBV5-8 to TRBJ2-3, with 14 bases lining up with TRBD2. The ends lost 3 bases at V and 4 bases at J; junction bases unmatched: 7. The germline gives CDR1 SGHTS, CDR2 YDEGEE. The CDR3 covers 17 residues.